This TCR beta chain was recorded in a study of T-cell memory formation after mild COVID-19. From germline, CDR1 is MNHNY and CDR2 SVGAGI (reference sequence). V shed 2 bases, J shed 0 bases, and the junction held 5 bases outside the gene matches. This CDR3 has 16 amino acids. In this sample, this clonotype turned up a few times. TCRdb ran MiXCR on the 5' RACE reads and lists one entry per CDR3 protein. Here the sample spans 260,000 or so distinct CDR3 sequences, over 15% being singletons. Sequencing was carried out using PBMCs or a T cell subset sorted from them (not recorded which). The receptor comes from a man between 18 and 35 years old who had mild COVID-19 (a few samples of this study predate the infection). Cell type and time point are not known. The chain couples TRBV6-6 to TRBJ2-3; 7 bases map to TRBD2. The chain's CDR3 is CASSYRERGSTDTQYF. The CDR3, as DNA: TGTGCCAGCAGTTACCGGGAGCGGGGCAGCACAGATACGCAGTATTTT.